The 18 T cell receptor beta chains reported below all come from one sample, sequenced in a study of shared clonotypes between healthy human individuals. This table comes from immunoSEQ multiplex PCR, and its TCRdb copy is limited to in-frame clones, with some not included. The sample lists about 500,000 clones, 75% to 80% occurring once. Sequenced sample: PBMCs. These receptors originate from a woman aged 40 to 50 in good health. Some clones in this sample may be carry-over from other donors' samples.

As for this clone: This sequence is one base from a far larger clone and is likely a read error. Other nucleotide sequences from this sample produce the same CDR3. The chain uses TRBV5-6 and TRBJ2-7, with D perhaps TRBD2 (5 bases). Germline V gene lookup returns CDR1 SGHDT and CDR2 YYEEEE. Trimming removed 0 bases at V and 10 bases at J, with 11 bases between. This CDR3 contains 12 residues. The CDR3 DNA reads TGTGCCAGCAGCTTGGCCCTCGGAGGCCAGTACTTC. Translating it yields CASSLALGGQYF. The complete variable domain, with remaining parts taken from reference TRBV5-6 and TRBJ2-7, reads DAGVTQSPTHLIKTRGQQVTLRCSPKSGHDTVSWYQQALGQGPQFIFQYYEEEERQRGNFPDRFSGHQFPNYSSELNVNALLLGDSALYLCASSLALGGQYFGPGTRLTVT.

The chain couples TRBV7-9 to TRBJ2-2; D is undetermined. V was pared by 4 bases and J by 3 bases, with 6 bases between. The V gene's germline CDR1 is SEHNR and CDR2 FQNEAQ (reference sequence). This CDR3 contains 13 residues. CDR3 in amino acids: CASSYRDTGELFF. The CDR3 region has the DNA TGTGCCAGCAGCTACCGGGACACCGGGGAGCTGTTTTTT.

This clone was found a few times. The chain uses TRBV4-2 and TRBJ1-5, with TRBD1 identical over 11 bases. Per the germline V gene, CDR1 is LGHNA and CDR2 is YNFKEQ. V was pared by 4 bases and J by 2 bases, with 4 bases of the junction left unmatched. CDR3 length: 16 amino acids. This CDR3 is CASSPDRGLGNQPQHF. DNA of the CDR3: TGTGCCAGCAGCCCGGACAGGGGGCTTGGCAATCAGCCCCAGCATTTT.

Many counts were recorded for this clone. Other nucleotide sequences from this sample produce the same CDR3. CDR3 region: CASSLSQFRYEQYF. In DNA, the CDR3 is TGTGCCAGCAGTTTATCGCAGTTTCGATACGAGCAGTACTTC. V and J are TRBV28 and TRBJ2-7; D call uncertain. CDR1 and CDR2 from the germline V gene are MDHEN and SYDVKM. The CDR3 extends over 14 amino acids. Trimming removed 1 base at V and 4 bases at J, with 11 bases between.

This clone was recorded a few times. A clone one base away is much larger, so this may be a read error. The chain carries TRBV4-3 and TRBJ2-1; 11 bases are shared with TRBD2. The CDR3 extends over 18 amino acids. Germline lookup yields CDR1 LGHNA and CDR2 YSLEER. V trimming: 0 bases; J trimming: 8 bases; junction bases outside the gene matches: 12. Here the CDR3 DNA reads TGCGCCAGCAGCCAAGACGGGCTAGCGGGAGGTCATGTCGATGAGCAGTTCTTC. Translating it yields CASSQDGLAGGHVDEQFF.

This chain connects TRBV7-2 to TRBJ2-1; TRBD2 agrees at 7 bases. Germline V gene data show CDR1 as SGHTA and CDR2 as FQGNSA. V trimming: 6 bases; J trimming: 9 bases; junction bases outside the gene matches: 5. The CDR3 length is 12 residues. CDR3 sequence reads: CASSRPGGEQFF. CDR3 DNA: TGTGCCAGCAGTCGACCGGGGGGTGAGCAGTTCTTC.

The chain carries TRBV27 and TRBJ2-5, with D perhaps TRBD1 (6 bases). V dropped 6 bases and J dropped 1 base, with 18 bases sitting between them. This CDR3 region has 16 residues. CDR1 and CDR2 (germline): MNHEY, SMNVEV (reference sequence). The CDR3: CASSPPRGWTQETQYF. CDR3 coding DNA: TGTGCCAGCAGCCCGCCCAGGGGATGGACCCAAGAGACCCAGTACTTC.

As concerns this clone: A far larger clone is off by one base, so a read error is likely. The rearrangement links TRBV6-4 to TRBJ1-1; a weak D match, TRBD1 (5 bases). The germline CDR1 and CDR2 sequences are MRHNA and SNTAGT. The CDR3 extends over 13 amino acids. The CDR3 protein is CTSSVRQGAEAFF. In DNA form, the CDR3 reads TGTACCAGCAGTGTACGCCAGGGAGCTGAAGCTTTCTTT.

The rearrangement uses TRBV6-1 and TRBJ1-2; TRBD1 aligns across 8 bases. V was clipped by 2 bases and J by 4 bases; unmatched bases: 12. Looked up from germline, CDR1 is MNHNS and CDR2 is SASEGT. This CDR3 has 17 residues. CDR3 residues: CASSECRRGLWCYGYTF. The CDR3 nucleotides are TGTGCCAGCAGTGAATGTCGCAGGGGGCTATGGTGCTATGGCTACACCTTC.

The rearrangement links TRBV1 to TRBJ2-3; no check of the table's D call, TRBD2, against the DNA was made. TRBV1 counts as a pseudogene. The CDR3 is 12 residues long. This CDR3 is CTSGRNTDTQYF. The CDR3 DNA reads TGCACCAGCGGGAGGAACACAGATACGCAGTATTTT.

Of note for this clone: A far larger clone differs by one base, so this is likely a read error. This specimen includes other DNA sequences encoding the same CDR3. The chain has TRBV30 and TRBJ2-1; tentatively, D is TRBD2 (6 bases). CDR3 size: 13 residues. Germline CDR1 is GTSNPN and CDR2 is SVGIG (reference sequence). The CDR3 DNA reads TGCGCCTGGAGTACTTGGAGCGGGCTTGAGCAGTTCTTC. Protein: CAWSTWSGLEQFF.

Only a few counts were recorded for this clone. The chain links TRBV13 to TRBJ2-2; 7 nucleotides match TRBD1. Unmatched junction bases numbered 4, after V lost 5 bases and J lost 4 bases. This CDR3 is built from 14 residues. The germline V gene encodes CDR1 PRHDT and CDR2 FYEKMQ (reference sequence). The CDR3 nucleotides read TGTGCCAGCAGCCTACAGGGGCCCACCGGGGAGCTGTTTTTT. This gives the protein CASSLQGPTGELFF.

The chain has TRBV27 and TRBJ2-7; 9 bases line up with TRBD2. CDR1 and CDR2 from the germline V gene are MNHEY and SMNVEV (reference sequence). V trimming: 6 bases; J trimming: 4 bases; junction bases outside the gene matches: 13. The CDR3 has 16 residues. The CDR3, as DNA: TGTGCCAGCAGCCCAAGGGGGGCGGGAGGGCCTTACGAGCAGTACTTC. Protein product: CASSPRGAGGPYEQYF.

Concerning this clone: A read error is possible here, since a much larger clone lies one base away. The chain recombines TRBV11-2 with TRBJ2-5, with TRBD1 identical over 7 bases. This CDR3 has 15 residues. With V trimmed by 7 bases and J by 7 bases, 15 bases remained unmatched. Germline-derived CDR1 and CDR2 are SGHAT and FQNNGV. CDR3 nucleotides: TGTGCCAGCATCGCGCCGGGACAGACCGCAGGGACCCAGTACTTC. Translated: CASIAPGQTAGTQYF.

The CDR3 protein is CASSPTAGAEQREQYF. The CDR3 region has the DNA TGTGCCAGCAGCCCCACAGCGGGAGCCGAACAGCGCGAGCAGTACTTC. The gene calls are TRBV7-3 and TRBJ2-7; TRBD2 matches at 8 bases. The CDR3 spans 16 residues. The junction had 15 bases not matched to a gene; V was cut back by 5 bases and J by 6 bases. Germline V gives CDR1 SGHTA, CDR2 FQGTGA.

The CDR3 DNA follows: TGTGCCAGCAGCTTGGGGCCAGGACAGCCCCAGCATTTT. Residues: CASSLGPGQPQHF. The chain joins TRBV7-7 to TRBJ1-5; perhaps TRBD1 as D (5 bases). This CDR3 has 13 amino acids. V lost 3 bases, J lost 7 bases, and 10 bases lay in between. Germline V lookup: CDR1 SSHAT, CDR2 FNYEAQ (reference sequence).

In regard to this clone: The sample contains more than one DNA sequence encoding this CDR3. V usage is TRBV5-1 and J usage is TRBJ2-7; 7 bases line up with TRBD1. The CDR3 is 13 amino acids. Trimming cost V 0 bases and J 6 bases; bases outside gene matches: 3. Looked up from germline, CDR1 is SGHRS and CDR2 is YFSETQ. DNA of the CDR3: TGCGCCAGCAGCTTGGGACAGGGAAGCGAGCAGTACTTC. Residues: CASSLGQGSEQYF.

This clone turned up a few times. This sequence joins TRBV30 and TRBJ1-4; 7 bases agree with TRBD1. The CDR3 length is 16 residues. Germline trimming cut 0 bases from V and 7 bases from J; bases unmatched to any gene: 11. Per the germline V gene, CDR1 is GTSNPN and CDR2 is SVGIG (reference sequence). The CDR3 loop is CAWSVGRTGGLEKLFF. DNA of the CDR3: TGTGCCTGGAGTGTAGGGAGGACAGGCGGGCTTGAAAAACTGTTTTTT. Full variable domain (rest looked up from reference TRBV30 and TRBJ1-4): SQTIHQWPATLVQPVGSPLSLECTVEGTSNPNLYWYRQAAGRGLQLLFYSVGIGQISSEVPQNLSASRPQDRQFILSSKKLLLSDSGFYLCAWSVGRTGGLEKLFFGSGTQLSVL.